The sequence of this T cell receptor beta chain was determined in a study of T-cell reconstitution after alpha-beta-depleted transplantation in children. Germline V gene data show CDR1 as DFQATT and CDR2 as SNEGSKA (reference sequence). The trim removed 3 bases at V and 7 bases at J, leaving 11 bases unmatched. This CDR3 region has 15 residues. During its preparation, the TCRbeta library received unique molecular identifiers. TCRdb itself ran the PCR reads through MiXCR, one entry per CDR3 protein. Of approximately 400,000 distinct CDR3 sequences in the sample, under 13% were seen once. The genes are TRBV20-1 and TRBJ2-7; TRBD2 matches at 11 bases. Sequenced here: PBMCs from the stem cell graft donor, sampled from the stem cell graft. The TCR sequence derives from a human donor who donated a stem cell graft to a child with acute myeloid leukemia. CDR3 coding DNA: TGCAGTGCTAGTAGGCTAGCGGGAGGCGAAGGAGAGCAGTACTTC. Its translation: CSASRLAGGEGEQYF.